One T cell receptor beta chain is described in this entry. Its antigen is as yet unknown. One junction end disagrees with the germline gene, perhaps due to a read error. Each of the donors had roughly 10 milliliters of peripheral blood drawn into EDTA-treated Vacutainer tubes. The CDR3 extends over 11 amino acids. From germline, CDR1 is LGHNT and CDR2 FRNRAP. This record belongs to a study of blood T cells in healthy people across ages. Whole-study findings and limits: Per million T cells, TCR beta diversity dropped roughly linearly as age increased. What prevented conclusive comparison of naive and antigen-experienced cells was that PBMCs were unsorted. In the absence of known donor CMV status, changes in expanded clonotypes were possibly confounded.

It was with a sample-barcoded 5' primer and a J-beta primer mix that a second PCR of roughly 7 to 12 cycles was run. MiXCR, run by TCRdb on the 5' RACE reads, gives a single entry per CDR3 protein. The sample lists roughly 2 million distinct CDR3 sequences, just under 50% occurring once. Input material: blood. This chain links TRBV12-5 with TRBJ1-2; D unclear. The origin of this receptor is a woman between 35 and 50 years old in good health. CDR3 region: CARGSGVGYTF. In DNA, the CDR3 is TGTGCTAGGGGTTCTGGAGTTGGCTACACCTTC.